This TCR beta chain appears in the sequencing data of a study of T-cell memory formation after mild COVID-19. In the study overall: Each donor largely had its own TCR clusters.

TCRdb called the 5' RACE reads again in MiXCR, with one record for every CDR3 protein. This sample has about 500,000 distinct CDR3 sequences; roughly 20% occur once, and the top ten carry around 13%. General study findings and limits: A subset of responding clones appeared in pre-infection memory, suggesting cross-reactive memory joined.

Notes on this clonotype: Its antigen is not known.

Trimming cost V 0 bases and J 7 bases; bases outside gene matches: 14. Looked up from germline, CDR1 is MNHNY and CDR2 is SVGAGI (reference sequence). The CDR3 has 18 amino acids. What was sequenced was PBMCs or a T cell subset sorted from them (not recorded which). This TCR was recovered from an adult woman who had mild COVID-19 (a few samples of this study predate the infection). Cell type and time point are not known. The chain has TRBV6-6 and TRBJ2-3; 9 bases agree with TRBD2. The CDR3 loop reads CASSYSTFKGGGAYTQYF. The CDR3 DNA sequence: TGTGCCAGCAGTTACTCGACTTTTAAGGGCGGGGGGGCCTATACGCAGTATTTT.